This paragraph reports one T cell receptor beta chain. Profiling relied on immunoSEQ multiplex PCR, and the TCRdb table lists in-frame clones only, not all of them. The data contain over 150,000 clones, 90% of them singletons. This sample stems from a study of blood T cell repertoires in COVID-19. The CDR3 runs to 13 residues. From germline, CDR1 is ENHRY and CDR2 SYGVKD. The V and J ends lost 6 bases and 8 bases, in that order; junction bases with no gene match: 8. The clonotype was recovered from a man between 50 and 59 years old with acute or convalescent COVID-19. Specimen: peripheral blood. The chain carries TRBV10-3 and TRBJ1-2; 8 bases line up with TRBD1. CDR3 residues: CAISIDRGWGYTF. The CDR3, as DNA: TGTGCCATCAGCATAGACAGGGGCTGGGGCTACACCTTC.